These 24 T cell receptor beta chains were all obtained from the same sample, sequenced in a study of T cell repertoires in cytomegalovirus infection. Using its own MiXCR run on the reads, TCRdb lists one record per CDR3 protein. The table records around 550,000 distinct CDR3 sequences, approximately 25% of them present only once. Material: PBMCs. The receptors were sampled from a human donor in good health (CMV status not recorded). Some clones in this sample may be carry-over from other donors' samples.

V and J are TRBV7-6 and TRBJ2-1; the match to TRBD1 covers 9 bases. The CDR3 runs 17 residues. Germline loops: CDR1 SGHVS, CDR2 FNYEAQ. The V segment lost 3 bases and the J segment 2 bases; nucleotides outside the gene matches: 8. The CDR3 sequence is CASSLSHGTGTYNEQFF. The DNA of the CDR3 is TGTGCCAGCAGCTTGAGTCACGGGACAGGGACCTACAATGAGCAGTTCTTC.

The genes are TRBV27 and TRBJ2-7; D might be TRBD1 or TRBD2, each matching 5 bases. Germline-derived CDR1 and CDR2 are MNHEY and SMNVEV (reference sequence). The CDR3 has 14 residues. This chain's CDR3 is CASSPTWDGYKQYV. The CDR3, as DNA: TGTGCCAGCAGTCCAACCTGGGACGGCTACAAGCAGTACGTC.

CDR3 coding DNA: TGTGCCAGCAGCGAGACAGGTATGAACACTGAAGCTTTCTTT. Protein product: CASSETGMNTEAFF. This chain connects TRBV7-3 to TRBJ1-1; tentatively, D is TRBD1 (6 bases). With 5 bases removed from V and 0 bases from J, the gap between germline ends came to 10 bases. The CDR3 has 14 residues. CDR1 SGHTA and CDR2 FQGTGA come from the germline V gene.

This sequence joins TRBV12-3 or TRBV12-4 and TRBJ2-3; TRBD2 agrees at 8 bases. The CDR3 runs to 15 residues. With 5 bases clipped from V and 4 bases from J, the junction kept 8 bases outside the gene matches. CDR3 in DNA: TGTGCCAGCAGTATTAGCGGGATATATTCAGATACGCAGTATTTT. This sequence encodes CASSISGIYSDTQYF.

This clonotype was seen at least ten times. DNA of the CDR3: TGTGCCAGCCGACAAGGCCTACTAGCTGCCGGGGAGCTGTTTTTT. Its protein is CASRQGLLAAGELFF. The chain combines TRBV7-2 with TRBJ2-2; a weak D match, TRBD2 (6 bases). The CDR3 spans 15 residues. In germline, CDR1 is SGHTA, CDR2 FQGNSA. Trimming stripped 8 bases from V and 6 bases from J, with 19 bases between.

This clonotype was observed a handful of times. The chain carries TRBV24-1 and TRBJ1-1; D perhaps matches TRBD1 (5 bases). Germline V gene lookup returns CDR1 KGHDR and CDR2 SFDVKD. This CDR3 is built from 13 residues. The V and J ends lost 7 bases and 2 bases respectively, with 10 bases between them. This CDR3 is CATRKTANTEAFF. CDR3 DNA sequence: TGTGCCACCAGGAAGACAGCCAACACTGAAGCTTTCTTT.

V usage is TRBV20-1 and J usage is TRBJ2-5; D might be TRBD1 (6 bases). Per germline, CDR1 DFQATT and CDR2 SNEGSKA (reference sequence). This CDR3 spans 11 amino acids. With 7 bases removed from V and 6 bases from J, the gap between germline ends came to 12 bases. Here the CDR3 DNA reads TGCAGTGGGGGTGGACAGCAGACCCAGTACTTC. Protein: CSGGGQQTQYF.

About this clonotype: A read error may produce the germline difference seen at one junction end. The chain combines TRBV28 with TRBJ1-1, with a tentative D call TRBD1 (6 bases). Germline V gives CDR1 MDHEN, CDR2 SYDVKM. CDR3 length equals 13 residues. CDR3 amino acids: CVSSFRGNTEAFF. The CDR3 DNA sequence: TGTGTCAGCAGTTTCAGGGGTAACACTGAAGCTTTCTTT. Complete variable domain (other parts from reference TRBV28 and TRBJ1-1): DVKVTQSSRYLVKRTGEKVFLECVQDMDHENMFWYRQDPGLGLRLIYFSYDVKMKEKGDIPEGYSVSREKKERFSLILESASTNQTSMYLCVSSFRGNTEAFFGQGTRLTVV.

This clonotype occurred a few times. This rearrangement joins TRBV19 to TRBJ1-2; possible D gene TRBD1, 5 bases. Per germline, CDR1 LNHDA and CDR2 SQIVND (reference sequence). This CDR3 region has 11 residues. Deletions cut 8 bases from V and 6 bases from J, with 10 bases between. CDR3 nucleotides: TGTGCCAGTTTCTCGGACAATGGCTACACCTTC. This sequence encodes CASFSDNGYTF.

The V gene is TRBV19, the J gene TRBJ2-3; the D call may be TRBD1 or TRBD2 (5 bases each). Between the trimmed V and J ends, which lost 5 bases and 4 bases, there was a span of 13 bases. CDR3 length: 14 residues. CDR1 LNHDA and CDR2 SQIVND come from the germline V gene (reference sequence). CDR3 loop: CASSLREMADTQYF. DNA for the CDR3: TGTGCCAGTAGTCTCAGGGAGATGGCAGATACGCAGTATTTT.

The table lists this clonotype with a few counts. This rearrangement joins TRBV11-3 to TRBJ1-1, with D perhaps TRBD1 (5 bases). The CDR3 has 14 amino acids. The V gene lost 1 base and the J gene lost 4 bases, with 10 bases spanning the gap. Germline CDR1 reads SGHNT; CDR2 reads YENEEA. CDR3 sequence (DNA): TGTGCCAGCAGCTTAGGGGGGACGGGCACTGAAGCTTTCTTT. It specifies CASSLGGTGTEAFF.

The J gene is TRBJ2-1, the V gene TRBV15; TRBD2 matches 10 bases. Germline V gene data show CDR1 as LNHNV and CDR2 as YYDKDF (reference sequence). This CDR3 has 15 amino acids. With 4 bases clipped from V and 1 base from J, the junction kept 1 base outside the gene matches. Here the CDR3 DNA reads TGTGCCACCAGCAAGACTAGCGGGTCCTACAATGAGCAGTTCTTC. It codes for CATSKTSGSYNEQFF. The full variable domain, completed using reference TRBV15 and TRBJ2-1, is DAMVIQNPRYQVTQFGKPVTLSCSQTLNHNVMYWYQQKSSQAPKLLFHYYDKDFNNEADTPDNFQSRRPNTSFCFLDIRSPGLGDTAMYLCATSKTSGSYNEQFFGPGTRLTVL.

The chain has TRBV6-1 and TRBJ2-7; perhaps D is TRBD1 or TRBD2 (5 bases each). Germline assignment: CDR1 MNHNS and CDR2 SASEGT. This CDR3 comprises 16 residues. V lost 2 bases, J lost 2 bases, and 16 bases lay in between. The CDR3 coding sequence is TGTGCCAGCAGTGAAAGCGGACACCAAAACCCCTACGAGCAGTACTTC. It is translated as CASSESGHQNPYEQYF.

This clonotype was detected a few times. The CDR3 protein is CASTKYGQGGLRRMNTEAFF. CDR3 nucleotide sequence: TGTGCCAGCACCAAATATGGGCAGGGAGGGTTAAGGAGAATGAACACTGAAGCTTTCTTT. V is TRBV6-6 and J is TRBJ1-1; D perhaps matches TRBD1 (5 bases). Per germline, CDR1 MNHNY and CDR2 SVGAGI (reference sequence). There are 20 residues in the CDR3. V was cut by 7 bases and J by 0 bases, with 30 bases left in between.

This clonotype was recorded at least ten times. The chain has TRBV6-6 and TRBJ1-4; D perhaps matches TRBD1 (6 bases). The V and J ends lost 7 bases and 5 bases respectively, with 14 bases between them. This CDR3 is built from 14 residues. Germline lookup yields CDR1 MNHNY and CDR2 SVGAGI (reference sequence). The CDR3 sequence: CASTRDMKNEKLFF. The DNA for the CDR3 is TGTGCCAGCACGCGGGACATGAAAAATGAAAAACTGTTTTTT.

This clonotype has at least ten counts. The chain recombines TRBV12-3 or TRBV12-4 with TRBJ1-1; no reliable D call. This CDR3 region has 14 residues. Between the trimmed V and J ends, which lost 5 bases and 0 bases, there was a span of 10 bases. The CDR3: CASSPGVVNTEAFF. The DNA of the CDR3 is TGTGCCAGCAGTCCCGGGGTTGTGAACACTGAAGCTTTCTTT.

The V and J genes are TRBV10-3 and TRBJ1-2, with 9 bases that match TRBD1. The V gene end was trimmed by 3 bases and the J gene end by 6 bases; junction bases not matched to a gene: 2. Germline V gene sequence: CDR1 ENHRY, CDR2 SYGVKD. CDR3 length equals 13 residues. The DNA of the CDR3 is TGTGCCATCAGTGAACGGACAGGGGATGGCTACACCTTC. Amino acids: CAISERTGDGYTF.

The chain links TRBV12-3 or TRBV12-4 to TRBJ1-5, with D possibly TRBD1 on 5 matching bases. The CDR3 length is 16 residues. Trimming removed 2 bases at V and 0 bases at J, with 11 bases between. The CDR3 spells CASSLRQFNSNQPQHF. The CDR3 DNA is TGTGCCAGCAGTTTAAGACAGTTTAATAGCAATCAGCCCCAGCATTTT.

The chain carries TRBV19 and TRBJ1-5; perhaps TRBD1 as D (6 bases). Germline values: CDR1 LNHDA, CDR2 SQIVND (reference sequence). Trimming took off 3 bases at V and 4 bases at J, with 13 bases between the two ends. The CDR3 has 15 amino acids. The CDR3 loop reads CASSIDGGRNQPQHF. The CDR3 nucleotides read TGTGCCAGTAGTATCGACGGGGGGCGGAATCAGCCCCAGCATTTT.

The genes are TRBV6-2 or TRBV6-3 and TRBJ2-7; 9 nucleotides align to TRBD1. The length of the CDR3 is 16 residues. Germline assignment: CDR1 MNHEY and CDR2 SVGEGT. V dropped 5 bases and J dropped 1; count of bases not matched to a gene: 9. CDR3 residues: CASSRHPGQGSYEQYF. The CDR3, as DNA: TGTGCCAGCAGTCGGCACCCGGGACAGGGATCCTACGAGCAGTACTTC.

The rearrangement uses TRBV14 and TRBJ1-6; no clear D. Per germline, CDR1 SGHDN and CDR2 FVKESK. Trimming shortened V by 1 base and J by 7 bases, and 8 bases separated the two germline ends. The CDR3 is made up of 14 amino acids. The CDR3 coding sequence is TGTGCCAGCAGCCAAGTTACATCAAATTCACCCCTCCACTTT. Translation: CASSQVTSNSPLHF.

This chain links TRBV6-2 or TRBV6-3 with TRBJ2-7, with D perhaps TRBD2 (5 bases). V lost 5 bases to trimming and J lost 6 bases, with 8 bases between them. CDR3 length: 11 amino acids. Germline CDR1 reads MNHEY; CDR2 reads SVGEGT. CDR3: CASSRTFEQYF. The CDR3 DNA sequence: TGTGCCAGCAGTCGGACTTTCGAGCAGTACTTC.

A few counts support this clonotype. The CDR3 region is CASSQRGSYGYTF. CDR3 bases: TGTGCCAGCAGCCAACGCGGATCCTATGGCTACACCTTC. The chain carries TRBV14 and TRBJ1-2; D not certain. V was pared by 2 bases and J by 4 bases, with 8 bases between. The germline CDR1 and CDR2 sequences are SGHDN and FVKESK. The CDR3 covers 13 residues. The whole variable domain, filled in from reference TRBV14 and TRBJ1-2, reads EAGVTQFPSHSVIEKGQTVTLRCDPISGHDNLYWYRRVMGKEIKFLLHFVKESKQDESGMPNNRFLAERTGGTYSTLKVQPAELEDSGVYFCASSQRGSYGYTFGSGTRLTVV.

This clonotype has a handful of counts. The rearrangement links TRBV5-7 to TRBJ2-3; TRBD2 agrees at 16 bases. TRBV5-7 is classed as an ORF, of uncertain function. This CDR3 contains 24 residues. The ends lost 5 bases at V and 1 base at J; junction bases unmatched: 25. DNA for the CDR3: TGTGCCAGCAGTACAGACCGGCGACCGCAATCCGGGACTAGCGGGAGGGCTGGCACAGATACGCAGTATTTT. This sequence encodes CASSTDRRPQSGTSGRAGTDTQYF.